This TCR beta chain was identified during a study of T cells in Graves' hyperthyroidism and ophthalmopathy. Trimming cost V 5 bases and J 2 bases, with 8 bases left between them. The length of the CDR3 is 13 residues. Per the germline V gene, CDR1 is SNHLY and CDR2 is FYNNEI. Points on this clonotype: No antigen is known for it.

General observations from the study: The majority of expanded thyroid clonotypes above 0.001 also appeared in blood. The model identified upcoming ophthalmopathy a median about six months ahead of onset.

TCR beta CDR3 regions were amplified from RNA transcripts. TCR CDR3 regions were first amplified by RT-PCR with HTBI primers. TCRdb re-derived calls from the multiplex PCR reads in MiXCR, one entry per CDR3 protein. Found here are approximately 690,000 distinct CDR3 sequences, about 15% of them singletons; the top ten hold 12%. This sequence was found in a woman aged 45-65 years with Graves' ophthalmopathy. The chain is built from TRBV2 and TRBJ2-3, with unresolved D. Sequencing was done on a sample of blood. CDR3 in amino acids: CASSYEATDTQYF. For the CDR3, the DNA is TGTGCCAGCAGTTACGAAGCCACAGATACGCAGTATTTT.